This T cell receptor beta chain was sequenced in a study of T cell clones after liver transplantation. Looking at the study overall: Liver transplant recipients had immunosuppression withdrawal attempted within 2 years. Post-transplant blood was tracked for graft-donor-reactive T cell clones identified in a pre-transplant mixed lymphocyte reaction. Overall study results and limits: These preliminary findings come from unstandardized post-transplant sampling times.

Germline CDR1 reads SQVTM; CDR2 reads ANQGSEA. CDR3 length: 10 residues. V lost 5 bases, J lost 6 bases, and 8 bases lay in between. As for this clone: Antigen unknown.

The protocol was immunoSEQ multiplex PCR, while the TCRdb copy is restricted to in-frame clones and leaves out a portion. Of approximately 68,000 clones in the sample, 80% are singletons; the top ten hold about 0.6%. The chain joins TRBV29-1 to TRBJ2-7; no reliable D call. Sequencing was performed on CD4+ T cells from blood, taken before liver transplant. This TCR was sampled from a human donor who received a liver transplant. The CDR3 DNA sequence: TGCAGCGTTCAAAACGGCGAGCAGTACTTC. Encoded protein: CSVQNGEQYF.